The TCR beta chain under discussion was sequenced for a study of OX40 agonist ivuxolimab in advanced cancers. Using immunoSEQ multiplex PCR, the repertoire was profiled, and TCRdb retains in-frame clones only, with some absent. There are more than 75,000 clones in the sample; 80% to 90% occur only once, and 6.6% lies in the top ten. The source is an adult with an advanced solid tumor such as melanoma, head and neck, liver or kidney cancer. Sequences were derived from CD4+ or CD8+ T cells sorted from blood, sampled in a trial of the OX40 agonist ivuxolimab.

CDR3 residues: CASNPGGQPQHF. CDR3 DNA: TGTGCCAGCAATCCAGGGGGCCAGCCCCAGCATTTT. V is TRBV6-6 and J is TRBJ1-5; 8 bases agree with TRBD1. With V trimmed by 7 bases and J by 7 bases, 3 bases remained unmatched. CDR3 length: 12 amino acids. CDR1 MNHNY and CDR2 SVGAGI come from the germline V gene (reference sequence).